This TCR beta chain was retrieved from a study of blood T cell repertoires in COVID-19. Study-wide background: Sites across the United States, Italy and Spain contributed samples from acute and convalescent COVID-19. In each case, the material was cDNA or gDNA derived from T cells, B-cell-depleted T cells, or PBMCs.

Authors' processing steps: Reference gene primer amplification gave nucleated cell count estimates. The repertoire was sequenced with immunoSEQ multiplex PCR; TCRdb's copy has only in-frame clones and lacks some. That table supplies the V and J calls and clone size; D and trimming were determined from the DNA. The sample consists of approximately 28,000 clones, 92% of them appearing once. This CDR3 has 16 amino acids. Trimming stripped 2 bases from V and 1 base from J, with 13 bases between. CDR1 and CDR2 (germline): LGHDT, YNNKEL (reference sequence). This chain uses TRBV3-1 (or the pseudogene TRBV3-2) with TRBJ2-3; TRBD1 might be the D (6 bases). The sequenced material came from peripheral blood. This receptor was taken from a human donor in a cohort sampled during active COVID-19. The chain's CDR3 is CASSQQDRLRTDTQYF. CDR3 in DNA: TGTGCCAGCAGCCAACAGGACAGACTACGCACAGATACGCAGTATTTT.